One sample yielded the 7 T cell receptor beta chains listed below, sequenced in a study of blood T cell repertoires in COVID-19. Clones were sequenced by immunoSEQ multiplex PCR, and TCRdb holds only the in-frame ones, with some missing. The sample includes about 350,000 clones, around nine tenths of them seen just once. The sequenced material came from PBMCs or T cells enriched from blood (not recorded which). These receptors originate from a woman aged 30 to 39 who had been exposed to COVID-19.

V gene TRBV10-3 combines with J gene TRBJ1-2; the D gene is possibly TRBD1 (5 bases). The CDR3 is 16 amino acids. Trimming took 7 bases from V and 0 from J, leaving 18 bases between them. Germline V CDR1 and CDR2: ENHRY, SYGVKD. Here the CDR3 DNA reads TGTGCCATCAATGATTCCCCAACAGGATCTAACTATGGCTACACCTTC. This sequence encodes CAINDSPTGSNYGYTF.

The CDR3, as DNA: TGTGCCAGCAGCTGGCGCGGACTAGCGGACTCCTACGAGCAGTACTTC. Protein sequence: CASSWRGLADSYEQYF. The gene calls are TRBV7-9 and TRBJ2-7, with 10 bases lining up with TRBD2. This CDR3 contains 16 residues. Germline V gene lookup returns CDR1 SEHNR and CDR2 FQNEAQ (reference sequence). With V trimmed by 4 bases and J by 0 bases, 6 bases remained unmatched.

A single count supports this clone. The chain has TRBV2 and TRBJ2-2, with 8 bases fitting TRBD2. The CDR3 has 17 residues. The V segment lost 7 bases and the J segment 2 bases; nucleotides outside the gene matches: 12. CDR1 is SNHLY, CDR2 FYNNEI, per germline. The CDR3 sequence is CASIGGLADVNTGELFF. CDR3 coding DNA: TGTGCCAGCATAGGAGGACTAGCAGACGTTAACACCGGGGAGCTGTTTTTT.

The chain employs TRBV7-8 and TRBJ2-1; D may be TRBD1 (6 bases). V shed 1 base and J shed 2 bases, with 6 bases lying between them. The CDR3 sequence is 14 residues long. CDR1 is SGHVS, CDR2 FQNEAQ, per germline. CDR3 bases: TGTGCCAGCAGCTTAGGGACAGCCTACAATGAGCAGTTCTTC. Amino acids: CASSLGTAYNEQFF.

This chain uses TRBV5-1 with TRBJ1-2, with D perhaps matching TRBD1 (5 bases). V lost 1 base and J lost 2, with 12 bases in between. CDR1 is SGHRS, CDR2 YFSETQ, per germline. The CDR3 has 15 amino acids. As DNA, the CDR3 is TGCGCCAGCAGCTTGTTAGGACGGACAAACTATGGCTACACCTTC. Translation gives CASSLLGRTNYGYTF.

This clone came up once. The chain uses TRBV3-1 (or the pseudogene TRBV3-2) and TRBJ2-1; TRBD2 matches at 9 bases. Per the germline V gene, CDR1 is LGHDT and CDR2 is YNNKEL (reference sequence). V was pared by 0 bases and J by 7 bases, with 7 bases of the junction left unmatched. This CDR3 comprises 16 residues. The CDR3 loop is CASSQEPAGGGNEQFF. The CDR3 DNA reads TGTGCCAGCAGCCAAGAACCAGCGGGGGGCGGGAATGAGCAGTTCTTC.

The rearrangement links TRBV19 to TRBJ1-4; 11 bases agree with TRBD1. CDR3 length: 14 amino acids. The J segment lost 7 bases and the V segment lost 5 bases, leaving 3 bases of the junction unmatched. Germline V gene lookup returns CDR1 LNHDA and CDR2 SQIVND (reference sequence). The CDR3 DNA follows: TGTGCCAGTAGTTCGGGACAGGGGGGTGAAAAACTGTTTTTT. It translates to CASSSGQGGEKLFF.